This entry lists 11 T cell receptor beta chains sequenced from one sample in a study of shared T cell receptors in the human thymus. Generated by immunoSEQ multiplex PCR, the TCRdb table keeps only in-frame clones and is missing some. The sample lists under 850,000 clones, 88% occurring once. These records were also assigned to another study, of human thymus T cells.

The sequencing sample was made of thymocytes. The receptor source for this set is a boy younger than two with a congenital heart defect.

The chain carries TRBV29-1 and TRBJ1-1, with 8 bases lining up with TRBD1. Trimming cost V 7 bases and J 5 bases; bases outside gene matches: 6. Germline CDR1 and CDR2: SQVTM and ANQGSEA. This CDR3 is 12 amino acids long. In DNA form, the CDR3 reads TGCAGCGGGACAGGGTCCAGGACTGAAGCTTTCTTT. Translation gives CSGTGSRTEAFF.

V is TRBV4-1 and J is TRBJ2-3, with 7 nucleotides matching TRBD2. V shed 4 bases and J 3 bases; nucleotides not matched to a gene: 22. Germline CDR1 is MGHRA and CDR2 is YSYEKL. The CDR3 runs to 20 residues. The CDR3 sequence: CASSPSPWEGRERGTDTQYF. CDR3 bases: TGCGCCAGCAGCCCTTCACCGTGGGAGGGGAGAGAGAGGGGTACAGATACGCAGTATTTT.

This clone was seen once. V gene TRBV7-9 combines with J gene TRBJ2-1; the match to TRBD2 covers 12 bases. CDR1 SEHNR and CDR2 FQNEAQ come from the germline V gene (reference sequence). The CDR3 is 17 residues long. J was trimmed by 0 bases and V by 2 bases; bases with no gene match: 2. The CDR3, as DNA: TGTGCCAGCAGCTTAAGGACTAGCGGGGACTCCTACAATGAGCAGTTCTTC. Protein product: CASSLRTSGDSYNEQFF.

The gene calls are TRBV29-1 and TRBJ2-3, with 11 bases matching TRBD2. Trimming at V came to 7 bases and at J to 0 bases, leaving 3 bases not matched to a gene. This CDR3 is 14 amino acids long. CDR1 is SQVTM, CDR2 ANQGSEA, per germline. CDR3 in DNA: TGCAGCGCCCGGACTAGCGGGAGCACAGATACGCAGTATTTT. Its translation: CSARTSGSTDTQYF.

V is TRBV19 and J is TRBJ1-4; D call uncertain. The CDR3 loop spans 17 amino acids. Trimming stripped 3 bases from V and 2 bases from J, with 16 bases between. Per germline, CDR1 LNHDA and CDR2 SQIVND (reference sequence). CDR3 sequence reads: CASSIHPMRETNEKLFF. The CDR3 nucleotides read TGTGCCAGTAGTATCCACCCTATGAGGGAGACTAATGAAAAACTGTTTTTT.

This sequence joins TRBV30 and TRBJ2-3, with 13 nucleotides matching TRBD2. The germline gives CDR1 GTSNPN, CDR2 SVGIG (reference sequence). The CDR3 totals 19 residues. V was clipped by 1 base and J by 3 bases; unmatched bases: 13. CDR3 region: CAWSGGRWTSGRRTDTQYF. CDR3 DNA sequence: TGTGCCTGGAGTGGGGGACGATGGACTAGCGGGAGACGTACAGATACGCAGTATTTT.

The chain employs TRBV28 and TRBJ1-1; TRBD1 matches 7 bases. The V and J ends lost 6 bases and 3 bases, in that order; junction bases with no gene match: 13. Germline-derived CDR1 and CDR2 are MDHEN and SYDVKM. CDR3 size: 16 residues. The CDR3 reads CASRSDREKVDTEAFF. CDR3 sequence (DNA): TGTGCCAGCAGGTCCGACAGGGAGAAGGTAGACACTGAAGCTTTCTTT.

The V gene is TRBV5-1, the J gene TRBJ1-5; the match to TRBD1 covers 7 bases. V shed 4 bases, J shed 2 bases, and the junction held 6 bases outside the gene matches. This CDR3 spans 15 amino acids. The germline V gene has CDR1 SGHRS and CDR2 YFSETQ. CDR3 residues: CASSATGVGNQPQHF. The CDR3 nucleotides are TGCGCCAGCAGCGCAACAGGGGTGGGCAATCAGCCCCAGCATTTT. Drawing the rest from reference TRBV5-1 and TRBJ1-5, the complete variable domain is KAGVTQTPRYLIKTRGQQVTLSCSPISGHRSVSWYQQTPGQGLQFLFEYFSETQRNKGNFPGRFSGRQFSNSRSEMNVSTLELGDSALYLCASSATGVGNQPQHFGDGTRLSIL.

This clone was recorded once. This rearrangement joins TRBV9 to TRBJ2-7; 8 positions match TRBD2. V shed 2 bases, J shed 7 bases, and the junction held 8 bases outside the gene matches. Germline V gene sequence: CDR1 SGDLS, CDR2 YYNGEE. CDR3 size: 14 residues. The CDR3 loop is CASSVREVAGEQYF. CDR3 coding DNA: TGTGCCAGCAGCGTGCGGGAGGTGGCGGGTGAGCAGTACTTC.

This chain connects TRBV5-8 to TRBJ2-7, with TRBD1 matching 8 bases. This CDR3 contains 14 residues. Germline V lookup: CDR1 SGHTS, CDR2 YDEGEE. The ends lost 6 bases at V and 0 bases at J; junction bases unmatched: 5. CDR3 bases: TGTGCCAGCACCATGACAGGGGACTCCTACGAGCAGTACTTC. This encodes CASTMTGDSYEQYF.

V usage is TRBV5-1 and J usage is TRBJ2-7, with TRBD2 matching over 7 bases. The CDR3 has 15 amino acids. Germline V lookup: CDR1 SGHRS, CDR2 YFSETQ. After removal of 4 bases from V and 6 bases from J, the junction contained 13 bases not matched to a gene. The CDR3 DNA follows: TGCGCCAGCAGCGTCAATGTCGGGACTAACTGCGAGCAGTACTTC. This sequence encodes CASSVNVGTNCEQYF. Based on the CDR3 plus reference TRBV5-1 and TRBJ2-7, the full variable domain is KAGVTQTPRYLIKTRGQQVTLSCSPISGHRSVSWYQQTPGQGLQFLFEYFSETQRNKGNFPGRFSGRQFSNSRSEMNVSTLELGDSALYLCASSVNVGTNCEQYFGPGTRLTVT.